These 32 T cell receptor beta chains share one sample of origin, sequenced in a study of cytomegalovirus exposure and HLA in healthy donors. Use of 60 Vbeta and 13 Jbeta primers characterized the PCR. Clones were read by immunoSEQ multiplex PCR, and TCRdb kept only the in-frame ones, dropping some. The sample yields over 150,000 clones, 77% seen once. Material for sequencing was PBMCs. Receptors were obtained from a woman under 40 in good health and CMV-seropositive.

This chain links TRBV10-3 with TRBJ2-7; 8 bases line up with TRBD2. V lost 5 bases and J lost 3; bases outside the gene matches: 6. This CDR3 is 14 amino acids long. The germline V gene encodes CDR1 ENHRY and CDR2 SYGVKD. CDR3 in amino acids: CAISTAGVLYEQYF. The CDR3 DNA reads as TGTGCCATCAGTACAGCGGGAGTGCTCTACGAGCAGTACTTC.

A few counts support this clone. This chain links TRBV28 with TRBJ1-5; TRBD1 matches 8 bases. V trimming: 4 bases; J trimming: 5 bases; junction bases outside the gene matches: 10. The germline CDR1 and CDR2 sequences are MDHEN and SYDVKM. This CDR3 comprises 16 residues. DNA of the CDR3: TGTGCCAGCAGTTCTCCCGCCGGGACAGGTCATCAGCCCCAGCATTTT. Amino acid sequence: CASSSPAGTGHQPQHF.

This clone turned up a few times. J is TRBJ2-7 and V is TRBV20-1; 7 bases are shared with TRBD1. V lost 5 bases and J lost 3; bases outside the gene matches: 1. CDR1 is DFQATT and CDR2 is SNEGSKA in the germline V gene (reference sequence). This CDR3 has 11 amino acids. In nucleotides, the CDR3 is TGCAGTGCTTACAGGGGCTACGAGCAGTACTTC. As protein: CSAYRGYEQYF.

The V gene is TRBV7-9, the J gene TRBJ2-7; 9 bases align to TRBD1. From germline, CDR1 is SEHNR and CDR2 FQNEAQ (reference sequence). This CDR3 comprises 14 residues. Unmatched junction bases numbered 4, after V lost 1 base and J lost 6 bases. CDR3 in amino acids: CASSLGTGVGEQYF. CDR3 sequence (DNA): TGTGCCAGCAGCTTAGGGACAGGGGTGGGCGAGCAGTACTTC.

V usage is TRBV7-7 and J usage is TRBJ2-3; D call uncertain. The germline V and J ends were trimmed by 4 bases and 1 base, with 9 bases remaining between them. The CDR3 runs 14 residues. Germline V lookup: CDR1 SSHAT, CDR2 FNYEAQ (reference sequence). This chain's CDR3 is CASSYDMGTDTQYF. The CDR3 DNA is TGTGCCAGCAGCTACGACATGGGCACAGATACGCAGTATTTT.

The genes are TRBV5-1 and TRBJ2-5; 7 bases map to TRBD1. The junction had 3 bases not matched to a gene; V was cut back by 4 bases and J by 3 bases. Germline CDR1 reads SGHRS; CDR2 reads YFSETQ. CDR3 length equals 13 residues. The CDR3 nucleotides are TGCGCCAGCAGCGTGACAGGGAAAGAGACCCAGTACTTC. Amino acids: CASSVTGKETQYF.

DNA for the CDR3: TGTGCCAGTAGTATAGATGGTTTTGAAGAGGCGTTTGAAAAACTGTTTTTT. This encodes CASSIDGFEEAFEKLFF. The genes are TRBV19 and TRBJ1-4; the D is unclear. CDR1 LNHDA and CDR2 SQIVND come from the germline V gene (reference sequence). Trimming took off 0 bases at V and 7 bases at J, with 18 bases between the two ends. The length of the CDR3 is 17 residues.

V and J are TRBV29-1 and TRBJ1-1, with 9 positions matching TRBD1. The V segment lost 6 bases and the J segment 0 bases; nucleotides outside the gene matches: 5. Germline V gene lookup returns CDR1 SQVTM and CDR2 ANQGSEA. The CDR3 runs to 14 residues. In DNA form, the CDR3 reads TGCAGCGTAAGACAGGGGGGGATGAACACTGAAGCTTTCTTT. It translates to CSVRQGGMNTEAFF.

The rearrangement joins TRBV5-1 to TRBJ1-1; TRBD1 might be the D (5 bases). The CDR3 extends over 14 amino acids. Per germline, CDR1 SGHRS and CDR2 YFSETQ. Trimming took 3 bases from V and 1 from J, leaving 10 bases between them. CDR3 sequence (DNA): TGCGCCAGCAGCTATGACAGATCGAACACTGAAGCTTTCTTT. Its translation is CASSYDRSNTEAFF.

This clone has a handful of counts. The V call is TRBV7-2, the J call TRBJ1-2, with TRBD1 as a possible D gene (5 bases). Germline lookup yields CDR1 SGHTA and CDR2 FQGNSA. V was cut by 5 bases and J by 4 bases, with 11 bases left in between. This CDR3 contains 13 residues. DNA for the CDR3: TGTGCCAGCAGCCCGTCAGGGCCCTATGGCTACACCTTC. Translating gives CASSPSGPYGYTF. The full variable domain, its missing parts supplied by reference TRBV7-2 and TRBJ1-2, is GAGVSQSPSNKVTEKGKDVELRCDPISGHTALYWYRQSLGQGLEFLIYFQGNSAPDKSGLPSDRFSAERTGGSVSTLTIQRTQQEDSAVYLCASSPSGPYGYTFGSGTRLTVV.

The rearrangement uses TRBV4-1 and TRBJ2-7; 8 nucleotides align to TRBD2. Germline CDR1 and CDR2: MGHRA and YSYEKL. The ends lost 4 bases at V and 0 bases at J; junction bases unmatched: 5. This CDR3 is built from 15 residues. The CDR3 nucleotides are TGCGCCAGCAGCCCCGGGGGGGGGCGCTCCTACGAGCAGTACTTC. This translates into CASSPGGGRSYEQYF.

For the CDR3, the DNA is TGCAGCGTTGTATTGAACACTGAAGCTTTCTTT. This sequence encodes CSVVLNTEAFF. The rearrangement links TRBV29-1 to TRBJ1-1; D is unresolved. The CDR3 runs 11 residues. Germline V gives CDR1 SQVTM, CDR2 ANQGSEA. Trimming took 4 bases from V and 0 from J, leaving 3 bases between them.

CDR3 loop: CASSLIPGQVTGELFF. CDR3 DNA: TGCGCCAGCAGCTTAATCCCGGGACAAGTCACCGGGGAGCTGTTTTTT. The V call is TRBV5-1, the J call TRBJ2-2, with D perhaps TRBD1 (6 bases). The germline CDR1 and CDR2 sequences are SGHRS and YFSETQ. The CDR3 is 16 residues long. Trimming took 2 bases from V and 4 from J, leaving 15 bases between them.

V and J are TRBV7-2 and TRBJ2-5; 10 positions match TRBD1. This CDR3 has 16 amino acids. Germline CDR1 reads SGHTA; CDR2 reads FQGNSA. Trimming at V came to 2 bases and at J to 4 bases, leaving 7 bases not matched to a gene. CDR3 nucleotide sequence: TGTGCCAGCAGCTTACGCATTGACAGGGGGCGAGAGACCCAGTACTTC. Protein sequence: CASSLRIDRGRETQYF.

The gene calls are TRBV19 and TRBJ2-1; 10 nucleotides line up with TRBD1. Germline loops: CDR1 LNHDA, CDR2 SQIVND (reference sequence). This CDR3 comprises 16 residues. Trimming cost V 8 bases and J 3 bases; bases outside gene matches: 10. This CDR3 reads CASLSLRDRGYNEQFF. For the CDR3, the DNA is TGTGCCAGTCTAAGCCTCCGGGACAGGGGCTACAATGAGCAGTTCTTC.

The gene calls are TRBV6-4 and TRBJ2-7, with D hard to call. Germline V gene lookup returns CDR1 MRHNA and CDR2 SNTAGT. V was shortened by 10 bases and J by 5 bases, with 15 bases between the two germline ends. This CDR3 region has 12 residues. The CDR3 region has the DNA TGTGCCACCCGAACTCCGACAAACGAGCAGTACTTC. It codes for CATRTPTNEQYF.

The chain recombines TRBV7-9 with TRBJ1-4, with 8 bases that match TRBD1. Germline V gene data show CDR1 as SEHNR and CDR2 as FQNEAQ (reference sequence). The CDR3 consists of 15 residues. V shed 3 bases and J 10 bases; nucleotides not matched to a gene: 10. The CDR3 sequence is CASSLQTGDIGKLFF. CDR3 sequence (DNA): TGTGCCAGCAGCTTGCAGACAGGGGATATCGGAAAACTGTTTTTT.

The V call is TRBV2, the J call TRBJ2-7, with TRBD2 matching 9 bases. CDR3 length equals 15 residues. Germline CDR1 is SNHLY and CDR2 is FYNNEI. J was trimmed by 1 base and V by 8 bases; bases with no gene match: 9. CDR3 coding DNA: TGTGCCAGCGGTTCCGTAGCGGGAGAATCCTACGAGCAGTACTTC. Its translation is CASGSVAGESYEQYF.

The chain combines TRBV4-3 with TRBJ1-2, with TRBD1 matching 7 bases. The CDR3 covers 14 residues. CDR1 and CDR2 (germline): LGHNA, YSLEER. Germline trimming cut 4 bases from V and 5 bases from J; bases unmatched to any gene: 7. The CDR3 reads CASSPAGGRYGYTF. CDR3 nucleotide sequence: TGCGCCAGCAGCCCCGCAGGGGGTAGGTATGGCTACACCTTC.

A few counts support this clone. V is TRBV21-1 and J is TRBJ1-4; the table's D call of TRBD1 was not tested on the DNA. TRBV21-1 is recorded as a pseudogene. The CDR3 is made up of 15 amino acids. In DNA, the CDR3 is TGTGCCAGCAGCAAATCCAGACAAGGTAATGAAAAACTGTTTTTT. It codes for CASSKSRQGNEKLFF.

Here the CDR3 reads CASSPGWGEGTYNEQFF. As DNA, the CDR3 is TGTGCCAGCAGCCCTGGATGGGGGGAGGGCACCTACAATGAGCAGTTCTTC. The chain has TRBV11-3 and TRBJ2-1; 7 nucleotides line up with TRBD2. V dropped 5 bases and J dropped 2; count of bases not matched to a gene: 12. CDR1 is SGHNT, CDR2 YENEEA, per germline. The CDR3 contains 17 residues.

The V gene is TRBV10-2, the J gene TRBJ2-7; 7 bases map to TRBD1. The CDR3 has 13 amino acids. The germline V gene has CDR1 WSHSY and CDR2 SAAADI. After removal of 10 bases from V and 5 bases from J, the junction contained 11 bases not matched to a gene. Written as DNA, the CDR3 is TGCGCCACCGCCTTACAGGGGATTCACGAGCAGTACTTC. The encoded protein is CATALQGIHEQYF.

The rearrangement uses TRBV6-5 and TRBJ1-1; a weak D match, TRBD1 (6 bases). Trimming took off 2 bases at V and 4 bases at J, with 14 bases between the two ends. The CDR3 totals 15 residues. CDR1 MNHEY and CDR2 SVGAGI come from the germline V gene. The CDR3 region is CASSYGGGSSTEAFF. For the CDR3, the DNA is TGTGCCAGCAGTTACGGGGGGGGCTCGAGCACTGAAGCTTTCTTT.

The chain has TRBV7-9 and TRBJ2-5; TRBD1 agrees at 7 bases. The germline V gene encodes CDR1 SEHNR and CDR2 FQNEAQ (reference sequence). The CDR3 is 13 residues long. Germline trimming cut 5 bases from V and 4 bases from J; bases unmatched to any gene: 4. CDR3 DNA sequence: TGTGCCAGCAGCCCGACAGGGAGAGAGACCCAGTACTTC. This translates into CASSPTGRETQYF.

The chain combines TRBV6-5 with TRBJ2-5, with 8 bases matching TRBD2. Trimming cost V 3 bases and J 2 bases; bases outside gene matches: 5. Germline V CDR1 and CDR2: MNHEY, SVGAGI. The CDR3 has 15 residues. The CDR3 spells CASSYSGTDQETQYF. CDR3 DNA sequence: TGTGCCAGCAGTTATAGCGGGACTGATCAAGAGACCCAGTACTTC.

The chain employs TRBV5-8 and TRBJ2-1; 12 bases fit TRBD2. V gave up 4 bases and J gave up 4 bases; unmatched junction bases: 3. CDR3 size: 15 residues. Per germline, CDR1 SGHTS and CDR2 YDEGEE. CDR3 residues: CASSPTSGSYNEQFF. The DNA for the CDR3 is TGTGCCAGCAGCCCGACTAGCGGGAGTTACAATGAGCAGTTCTTC.

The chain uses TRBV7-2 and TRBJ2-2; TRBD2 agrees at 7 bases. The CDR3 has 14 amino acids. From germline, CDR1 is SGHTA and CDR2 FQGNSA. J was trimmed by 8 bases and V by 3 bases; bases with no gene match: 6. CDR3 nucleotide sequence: TGTGCCAGCAGCTTGGTTAAAGCGGGAGGGGAGCTGTTTTTT. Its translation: CASSLVKAGGELFF.

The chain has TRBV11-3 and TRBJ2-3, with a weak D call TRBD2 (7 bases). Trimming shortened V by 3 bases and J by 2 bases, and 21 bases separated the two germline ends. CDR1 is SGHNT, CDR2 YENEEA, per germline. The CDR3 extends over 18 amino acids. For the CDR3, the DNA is TGTGCCAGCAGCTTTCGGGGGGCGCATTCAACTTACACAGATACGCAGTATTTT. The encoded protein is CASSFRGAHSTYTDTQYF.

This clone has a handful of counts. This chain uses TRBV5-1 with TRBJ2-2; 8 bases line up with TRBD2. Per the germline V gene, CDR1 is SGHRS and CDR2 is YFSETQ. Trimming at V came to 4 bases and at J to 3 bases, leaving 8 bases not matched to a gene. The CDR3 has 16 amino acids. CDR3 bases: TGCGCCAGCAGCGAAGCCGGGACTAGTGACACCGGGGAGCTGTTTTTT. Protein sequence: CASSEAGTSDTGELFF. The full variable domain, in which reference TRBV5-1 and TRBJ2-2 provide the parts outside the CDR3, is KAGVTQTPRYLIKTRGQQVTLSCSPISGHRSVSWYQQTPGQGLQFLFEYFSETQRNKGNFPGRFSGRQFSNSRSEMNVSTLELGDSALYLCASSEAGTSDTGELFFGEGSRLTVL.

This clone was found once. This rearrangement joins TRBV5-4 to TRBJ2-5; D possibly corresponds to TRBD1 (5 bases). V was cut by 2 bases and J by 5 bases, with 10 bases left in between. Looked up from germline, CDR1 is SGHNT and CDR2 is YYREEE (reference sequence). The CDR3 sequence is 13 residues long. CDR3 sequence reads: CASSFQGVETQYF. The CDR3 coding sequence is TGTGCCAGCAGCTTTCAAGGGGTTGAGACCCAGTACTTC.

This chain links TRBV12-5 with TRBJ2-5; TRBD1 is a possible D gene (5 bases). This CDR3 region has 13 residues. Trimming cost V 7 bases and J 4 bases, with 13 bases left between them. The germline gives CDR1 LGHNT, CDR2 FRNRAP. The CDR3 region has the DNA TGTGCTAGTGCCTGGGGCAGCCGAGAGACCCAGTACTTC. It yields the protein CASAWGSRETQYF.

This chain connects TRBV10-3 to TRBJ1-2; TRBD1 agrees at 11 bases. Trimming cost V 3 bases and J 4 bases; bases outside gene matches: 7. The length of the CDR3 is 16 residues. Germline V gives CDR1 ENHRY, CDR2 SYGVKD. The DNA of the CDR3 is TGTGCCATCAGTGATGGACAGGGGGCGAAGGCCTATGGCTACACCTTC. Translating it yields CAISDGQGAKAYGYTF.